The 17 T cell receptor beta chains presented below share a single source sample, sequenced in a study of T cell responses to AZD1222 COVID-19 vaccine. The repertoire was sequenced with immunoSEQ multiplex PCR; TCRdb's copy has only in-frame clones and lacks some. The sample records some 130,000 clones, 65% to 90% being singletons. Sample: peripheral blood, taken on day 0 of AZD1222 vaccination. The receptors stem from an adult in good health.

With respect to this clone: The sample carries other DNA sequences with the same CDR3. The V and J genes are TRBV24-1 and TRBJ1-1; TRBD1 agrees at 7 bases. The CDR3 runs to 13 residues. CDR1 and CDR2 (germline): KGHDR, SFDVKD. J lost 14 bases, V lost 1 base, and 9 bases had no gene match. The CDR3, as DNA: TGTGCCACCAGTGATTTAGAAGGGGGCGGGGCCTTCTTT. It encodes CATSDLEGGGAFF.

The chain is built from TRBV27 and TRBJ2-1; D unclear. Trimming stripped 2 bases from V and 4 bases from J, with 6 bases between. CDR1 is MNHEY, CDR2 SMNVEV, per germline (reference sequence). This CDR3 has 13 amino acids. The CDR3 coding sequence is TGTGCCAGCAGTTTAGAAAGGTACAATGAGCAGTTCTTC. It yields the protein CASSLERYNEQFF.

V and J are TRBV6-4 and TRBJ1-1; no definite D call. Trimming shortened V by 7 bases and J by 1 base, and 13 bases separated the two germline ends. CDR3 length equals 14 residues. Germline loops: CDR1 MRHNA, CDR2 SNTAGT. In DNA form, the CDR3 reads TGTGCCAGCACCGGACTTAAGACGAACACTGAAGCTTTCTTT. Its translation: CASTGLKTNTEAFF.

This chain uses TRBV7-2 with TRBJ2-3, with 7 bases identical to TRBD2. V was clipped by 1 base and J by 6 bases; unmatched bases: 4. The CDR3 loop spans 14 amino acids. Germline CDR1 reads SGHTA; CDR2 reads FQGNSA. CDR3 loop: CASSLDLAVDTQYF. CDR3 DNA: TGTGCCAGCAGCTTAGATCTAGCGGTGGATACGCAGTATTTT.

J is TRBJ2-2 and V is TRBV10-1; 7 bases agree with TRBD1. Germline CDR1 and CDR2: WNHNN and SYGVQD (reference sequence). The V and J ends lost 7 bases and 6 bases, in that order; junction bases with no gene match: 2. CDR3 length: 12 residues. Here the CDR3 DNA reads TGCGCCAGCACCGACAGGGCCGGGGAGCTGTTTTTT. This sequence encodes CASTDRAGELFF.

The rearrangement uses TRBV19 and TRBJ1-5; D remains ambiguous. V gave up 9 bases and J gave up 4 bases, with 16 bases separating them. Germline lookup yields CDR1 LNHDA and CDR2 SQIVND (reference sequence). The CDR3 is 14 residues long. The DNA of the CDR3 is TGTGCCAGCAGACACCGCGGAGGGAATCAGCCCCAGCATTTT. It encodes CASRHRGGNQPQHF.

A single count supports this clone. This chain connects TRBV12-3 or TRBV12-4 to TRBJ2-3; D gene ambiguous. This CDR3 region has 13 residues. Trimming pared 6 bases from V and 0 bases from J, leaving 7 bases between. The CDR3 coding sequence is TGTGCCAGCAGGTTCCCAAGCACAGATACGCAGTATTTT. It translates to CASRFPSTDTQYF.

The chain uses TRBV9 and TRBJ2-1; TRBD1 agrees at 7 bases. CDR1 is SGDLS, CDR2 YYNGEE, per germline. V was clipped by 0 bases and J by 4 bases; unmatched bases: 7. CDR3 length: 16 amino acids. The CDR3 nucleotides are TGTGCCAGCAGCGTAGCCGACAGGGCTTCTTACAATGAGCAGTTCTTC. Encoded protein: CASSVADRASYNEQFF.

The chain employs TRBV6-5 and TRBJ2-7, with D perhaps matching TRBD1 (7 bases). CDR1 and CDR2 (germline): MNHEY, SVGAGI. This CDR3 spans 16 amino acids. The V end lost 0 bases, the J end lost 2 bases, and 14 bases lay between the germline ends. CDR3 loop: CASSYSTGQRAYEQYF. CDR3 DNA sequence: TGTGCCAGCAGTTACTCGACGGGACAGCGGGCCTACGAGCAGTACTTC.

The chain has TRBV7-2 and TRBJ1-1; D unclear. CDR1 and CDR2 from the germline V gene are SGHTA and FQGNSA. The V gene lost 5 bases and the J gene lost 11 bases, with 15 bases spanning the gap. CDR3 length: 12 amino acids. The CDR3 nucleotides are TGTGCCAGCAGCCCACAAGGTGAAAAGGCTTTCTTT. Encoded protein: CASSPQGEKAFF.

The chain links TRBV2 to TRBJ2-3; TRBD2 is a possible D gene (7 bases). The CDR3 loop spans 14 amino acids. Germline V gives CDR1 SNHLY, CDR2 FYNNEI. V lost 7 bases, J lost 2 bases, and 13 bases lay in between. The CDR3 is CASNNAGATDTQYF. In nucleotides, the CDR3 is TGTGCCAGCAACAATGCGGGGGCCACAGATACGCAGTATTTT.

This chain connects TRBV6-1 to TRBJ1-5, with TRBD1 matching 9 bases. Per germline, CDR1 MNHNS and CDR2 SASEGT. This CDR3 contains 16 residues. V gave up 4 bases and J gave up 5 bases; unmatched junction bases: 9. The CDR3 DNA follows: TGTGCCAGCAGTGGGGGGGACAGGGCAGGATATCAGCCCCAGCATTTT. This codes for CASSGGDRAGYQPQHF.

The chain links TRBV5-4 to TRBJ1-4; D is undetermined. This CDR3 is built from 16 residues. The germline V and J ends were trimmed by 0 bases and 6 bases, with 15 bases remaining between them. Germline V lookup: CDR1 SGHNT, CDR2 YYREEE (reference sequence). The CDR3 sequence: CASSLGQSGNYEKLFF. CDR3 coding DNA: TGTGCCAGCAGCTTGGGGCAGTCGGGCAACTATGAAAAACTGTTTTTT. The complete variable domain, with remaining parts taken from reference TRBV5-4 and TRBJ1-4, reads ETGVTQSPTHLIKTRGQQVTLRCSSQSGHNTVSWYQQALGQGPQFIFQYYREEENGRGNFPPRFSGLQFPNYSSELNVNALELDDSALYLCASSLGQSGNYEKLFFGSGTQLSVL.

V gene TRBV2 combines with J gene TRBJ1-5, with D perhaps TRBD1 (5 bases). The CDR3 consists of 12 residues. Trimming shortened V by 3 bases and J by 5 bases, and 5 bases separated the two germline ends. Germline V gene sequence: CDR1 SNHLY, CDR2 FYNNEI. The CDR3 loop is CASSDRDQPQHF. As DNA, the CDR3 is TGTGCCAGCAGTGACAGGGATCAGCCCCAGCATTTT.

This clone was seen just once. The chain couples TRBV11-2 to TRBJ1-4, with D possibly matching TRBD1 (5 bases). Germline CDR1 reads SGHAT; CDR2 reads FQNNGV. Trimming pared 5 bases from V and 5 bases from J, leaving 15 bases between. This CDR3 region has 15 residues. The CDR3 coding sequence is TGTGCCAGCAGCACGGGGGGTGGGAGGAATGAAAAACTGTTTTTT. As protein: CASSTGGGRNEKLFF.

The CDR3 loop reads CSVAYRVTDTQYF. As DNA, the CDR3 is TGCAGCGTTGCATACCGGGTCACAGATACGCAGTATTTT. The J gene is TRBJ2-3, the V gene TRBV29-1; the D is unclear. With 4 bases removed from V and 2 bases from J, the gap between germline ends came to 10 bases. Per germline, CDR1 SQVTM and CDR2 ANQGSEA. There are 13 residues in the CDR3.

This clone was detected only a few times. The V gene is TRBV9, the J gene TRBJ1-6; D gene uncertain. CDR1 and CDR2 (germline): SGDLS, YYNGEE. Trimming shortened V by 4 bases and J by 5 bases, and 13 bases separated the two germline ends. The CDR3 is made up of 15 amino acids. For the CDR3, the DNA is TGTGCCAGCAGCTTCGAAGGGCAGAATAATTCACCCCTCCACTTT. It specifies CASSFEGQNNSPLHF.